These 13 T cell receptor beta chains were all obtained from the same sample, sequenced in a study of T cell responses to AZD1222 COVID-19 vaccine. The table came from immunoSEQ multiplex PCR; TCRdb's copy has only in-frame clones and leaves some out. The repertoire holds tens of thousands of clones, with around 90% as singletons. The sample in question was peripheral blood, obtained on day 0 of AZD1222 vaccination. These receptors all come from an adult in good health.

In its sample, this clone was seen a few times. The rearrangement uses TRBV6-5 and TRBJ1-1; no clear D. V lost 5 bases and J 6 bases, leaving 13 bases between the germline ends. This CDR3 has 13 amino acids. Germline values: CDR1 MNHEY, CDR2 SVGAGI. CDR3 nucleotide sequence: TGTGCCAGCAGTAAGCGGGGTTCGGCTGAAGCTTTCTTT. It yields the protein CASSKRGSAEAFF.

The J gene is TRBJ1-2, the V gene TRBV28; D gene uncertain. Germline loops: CDR1 MDHEN, CDR2 SYDVKM. Between the trimmed V and J ends, which lost 5 bases and 4 bases, there was a span of 5 bases. The CDR3 has 11 amino acids. CDR3 protein: CASSPSYGYTF. Here the CDR3 DNA reads TGTGCCAGCAGTCCAAGCTATGGCTACACCTTC.

The genes are TRBV30 and TRBJ2-7; D not certain. Trimming pared 4 bases from V and 2 bases from J, leaving 12 bases between. The CDR3 contains 13 residues. The germline CDR1 and CDR2 sequences are GTSNPN and SVGIG (reference sequence). CDR3 region: CAWNPQAAYEQYF. CDR3 bases: TGTGCCTGGAACCCCCAGGCGGCCTACGAGCAGTACTTC.

The rearrangement joins TRBV9 to TRBJ2-3; D is possibly TRBD2 (5 bases). CDR1 is SGDLS, CDR2 YYNGEE, per germline. The CDR3 consists of 14 residues. Trimming took off 2 bases at V and 1 base at J, with 8 bases between the two ends. The CDR3 spells CASSVWTGTDTQYF. In nucleotides, the CDR3 is TGTGCCAGCAGCGTTTGGACTGGCACAGATACGCAGTATTTT.

This clone has only a few counts. J is TRBJ2-3 and V is TRBV11-2; D is uncertain. The CDR3 covers 13 residues. Deletions cut 6 bases from V and 0 bases from J, with 7 bases between. CDR1 and CDR2 from the germline V gene are SGHAT and FQNNGV. The CDR3 protein is CASRVPSTDTQYF. As DNA, the CDR3 is TGTGCCAGCAGAGTTCCTAGCACAGATACGCAGTATTTT.

The chain couples TRBV7-2 to TRBJ2-4; D gene uncertain. This CDR3 has 13 residues. From germline, CDR1 is SGHTA and CDR2 FQGNSA. Trimming took off 5 bases at V and 6 bases at J, with 11 bases between the two ends. DNA of the CDR3: TGTGCCAGCAGCCCAGAGACGGGAAACATTCAGTACTTC. Translation: CASSPETGNIQYF.

This CDR3 reads CASSRDRWGYGYTF. The CDR3 region has the DNA TGTGCCAGTAGTAGGGACAGGTGGGGCTATGGCTACACCTTC. V and J are TRBV19 and TRBJ1-2, with 8 positions matching TRBD1. The CDR3 is made up of 14 amino acids. V gave up 4 bases and J gave up 4 bases; unmatched junction bases: 5. Germline assignment: CDR1 LNHDA and CDR2 SQIVND (reference sequence).

The CDR3 coding sequence is TGCGCCAGCAGCCAAGGAAGGTTGGGCAGACTTAATGAAAAACTGTTTTTT. It yields the protein CASSQGRLGRLNEKLFF. The gene calls are TRBV4-3 and TRBJ1-4; D is ambiguous. The CDR3 is 17 amino acids. Deletions cut 1 base from V and 4 bases from J, with 16 bases between. Germline assignment: CDR1 LGHNA and CDR2 YSLEER.

The chain joins TRBV7-9 to TRBJ2-3; 9 positions match TRBD1. The V and J ends lost 6 bases and 6 bases, in that order; junction bases with no gene match: 13. Germline CDR1 and CDR2: SEHNR and FQNEAQ (reference sequence). The CDR3 covers 16 residues. CDR3 region: CASRPQQGANLDTQYF. DNA for the CDR3: TGTGCCAGCAGGCCACAACAGGGGGCTAATTTGGATACGCAGTATTTT. The variable domain in full, completed from reference TRBV7-9 and TRBJ2-3, reads DTGVSQNPRHKITKRGQNVTFRCDPISEHNRLYWYRQTLGQGPEFLTYFQNEAQLEKSRLLSDRFSAERPKGSFSTLEIQRTEQGDSAMYLCASRPQQGANLDTQYFGPGTRLTVL.

This chain uses TRBV4-1 with TRBJ1-5; TRBD1 is a possible D gene (5 bases). V was pared by 3 bases and J by 5 bases, with 17 bases between. This CDR3 is built from 16 residues. Germline CDR1 reads MGHRA; CDR2 reads YSYEKL. CDR3 DNA sequence: TGCGCCAGCAGCCAGTTGGGGCGACCATTTCATCAGCCCCAGCATTTT. It is translated as CASSQLGRPFHQPQHF.

CDR3 in amino acids: CASSQDVRGGGELFF. DNA of the CDR3: TGTGCCAGCAGCCAAGACGTCAGGGGAGGCGGGGAGCTGTTTTTT. V is TRBV3-1 (or the pseudogene TRBV3-2) and J is TRBJ2-2; the D call may be TRBD1 or TRBD2 (6 bases each). Germline CDR1 is LGHDT and CDR2 is YNNKEL (reference sequence). The V gene lost 0 bases and the J gene lost 7 bases, with 12 bases spanning the gap. The CDR3 is 15 residues long.

The J gene is TRBJ1-5, the V gene TRBV23-1; unclear D gene. TRBV23-1 is reported as an ORF; its role is uncertain. V shed 0 bases and J shed 5 bases, with 5 bases lying between them. The CDR3 is 13 residues long. Here the CDR3 DNA reads TGCGCCAGCAGTCAATCTAAAGATCAGCCCCAGCATTTT. Its translation is CASSQSKDQPQHF.

V and J are TRBV2 and TRBJ1-1; no definite D call. V lost 5 bases and J lost 5, with 9 bases in between. Germline V gives CDR1 SNHLY, CDR2 FYNNEI. The CDR3 is 12 residues long. The CDR3 DNA is TGTGCCAGCAGTTATATGAGGACTGAAGCTTTCTTT. Its translation is CASSYMRTEAFF.